The entry below gives a single T cell receptor (beta chain) sequence along with its context. The sample is drawn from a study of PD-1 blockade in classical Hodgkin lymphoma. Stated time point: cycle 4 day 1 (C4D1), after 6 weeks of nivolumab. Every single patient, without exception, relapsed after autologous stem cell transplantation, and brentuximab vedotin exposure varied. The assay was immunoSEQ multiplex PCR, and TCRdb's table has in-frame clones only and misses some. The sample contains fewer than 45,000 clones, less than 75% of which appear only once. The J segment lost 2 bases and the V segment lost 0 bases, leaving 5 bases of the junction unmatched. CDR3 length: 16 amino acids. Per germline, CDR1 GTSNPN and CDR2 SVGIG (reference sequence).

The sequence came from a human donor with classical Hodgkin lymphoma. The chain employs TRBV30 and TRBJ2-1; 9 nucleotides agree with TRBD2. The sample consisted of peripheral blood mononuclear cells (PBMCs), taken before the fourth cycle of nivolumab. The chain's CDR3 is CAWSVGASGTYNEQFF. The CDR3 DNA reads as TGTGCCTGGAGTGTGGGCGCTAGCGGGACCTACAATGAGCAGTTCTTC.